This TCR beta chain was observed in a study of response to subunit inactivated influenza vaccine. In TCRdb, the RT-PCR reads were re-called with MiXCR into one record per CDR3 protein. The sample yields around 200,000 distinct CDR3 sequences, about 9% seen once. The CDR3 has 13 amino acids. CDR1 is SGHRS, CDR2 YFSETQ, per germline. Trimming took off 4 bases at V and 6 bases at J, with 14 bases between the two ends. This chain links TRBV5-1 with TRBJ2-7, with D possibly TRBD1 on 5 matching bases. The TCR was taken from a man between 45 and 60 years old who received an inactivated influenza vaccine. The specimen comprised non-naive T cells sorted from PBMCs, sampled on the day of vaccination. This CDR3 is CASSPNDSGEQYF. The CDR3 DNA follows: TGCGCCAGCAGCCCGAATGACAGTGGCGAGCAGTACTTC.